The 5 T cell receptor beta chains below were found in one sample sequenced in a study of CD8 T cells in Susac syndrome. RNA was extracted with the RNeasy kit, and a quantity of about 0.45 to 1 ug was reverse transcribed using random hexamers. TCRdb re-called the immunoSEQ multiplex PCR reads through MiXCR, storing one row per CDR3 protein. The sample holds roughly 250,000 distinct CDR3 sequences, roughly 95% seen once. The specimen sequenced was CD4+ T cells from PBMCs. The origin of the receptors is a human donor with Susac syndrome.

This chain uses TRBV18 with TRBJ2-7, with a weak D call TRBD1 (5 bases). V lost 2 bases to trimming and J lost 3 bases, with 11 bases between them. The CDR3 is 14 amino acids. Germline V lookup: CDR1 KGHSH, CDR2 LQKENI. CDR3 amino acids: CASSPGQTSYEQYF. CDR3 nucleotides: TGTGCCAGCTCACCAGGACAAACAAGCTACGAGCAGTACTTC.

The chain combines TRBV20-1 with TRBJ2-7, with 7 nucleotides matching TRBD1. V trimming: 6 bases; J trimming: 1 base; junction bases outside the gene matches: 12. This CDR3 spans 15 amino acids. Germline V gives CDR1 DFQATT, CDR2 SNEGSKA (reference sequence). The CDR3 DNA is TGCAGTGCCCCTTCACCGGGACAGAATTCCTACGAGCAGTACTTC. This gives the protein CSAPSPGQNSYEQYF.

The V and J genes are TRBV30 and TRBJ2-6, with D unresolved. Trimming removed 5 bases from V and 2 bases from J, with 4 bases in between. CDR1 and CDR2 from the germline V gene are GTSNPN and SVGIG (reference sequence). The CDR3 totals 12 residues. The CDR3 coding sequence is TGTGCCTGGGAAACTGGGGCCAACGTCCTGACTTTC. Its protein is CAWETGANVLTF. Full variable domain (outside the CDR3, taken from reference TRBV30 and TRBJ2-6): SQTIHQWPATLVQPVGSPLSLECTVEGTSNPNLYWYRQAAGRGLQLLFYSVGIGQISSEVPQNLSASRPQDRQFILSSKKLLLSDSGFYLCAWETGANVLTFGAGSRLTVL.

The chain employs TRBV3-1 and TRBJ2-1; 8 bases line up with TRBD2. The CDR3 sequence is 15 residues long. Germline CDR1 and CDR2: LGHDT and YNNKEL (reference sequence). J was trimmed by 7 bases and V by 3 bases; bases with no gene match: 8. CDR3 coding DNA: TGTGCCAGCAGCCAGGCCAGCGGGAGAGGTAATGAGCAGTTCTTC. Translation: CASSQASGRGNEQFF.

The gene calls are TRBV4-1 and TRBJ2-3, with a weak D call TRBD1 (5 bases). V dropped 2 bases and J dropped 3 bases, with 18 bases sitting between them. Per germline, CDR1 MGHRA and CDR2 YSYEKL. The CDR3 contains 17 residues. The chain's CDR3 is CASSQTGPPTATDTQYF. The CDR3 DNA reads TGCGCCAGCAGCCAAACCGGCCCCCCGACAGCAACAGATACGCAGTATTTT.